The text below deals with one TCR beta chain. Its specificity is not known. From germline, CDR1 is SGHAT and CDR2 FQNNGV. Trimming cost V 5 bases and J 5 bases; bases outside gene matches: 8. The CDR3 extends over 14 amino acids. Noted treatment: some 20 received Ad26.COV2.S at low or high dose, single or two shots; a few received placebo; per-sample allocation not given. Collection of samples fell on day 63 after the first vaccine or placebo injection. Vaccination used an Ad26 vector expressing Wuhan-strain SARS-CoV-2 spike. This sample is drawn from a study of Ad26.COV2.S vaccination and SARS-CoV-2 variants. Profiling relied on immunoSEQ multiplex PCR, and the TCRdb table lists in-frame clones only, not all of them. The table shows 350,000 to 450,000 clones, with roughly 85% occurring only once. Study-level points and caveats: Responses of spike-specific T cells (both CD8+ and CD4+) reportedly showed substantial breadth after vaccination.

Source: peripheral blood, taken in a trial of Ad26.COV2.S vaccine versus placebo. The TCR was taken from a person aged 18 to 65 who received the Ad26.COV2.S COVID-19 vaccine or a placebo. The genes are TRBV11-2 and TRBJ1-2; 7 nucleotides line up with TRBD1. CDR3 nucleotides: TGTGCCAGCAGCCCCGGACAGGCCTTATATGGCTACACCTTC. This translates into CASSPGQALYGYTF.